A selection of T cell receptor beta chains follows, all from one sample in a study of cytomegalovirus exposure and HLA in healthy donors. Profiling relied on immunoSEQ multiplex PCR, and the TCRdb table lists in-frame clones only, not all of them. Of around 130,000 clones in the sample, about 8.5% are singletons; the top ten hold 4.5% to 5.5%. The sequencing input was PBMCs. Receptors were obtained from a man in his forties or fifties in good health and CMV-seronegative. CDR3s include the opening cysteine and the closing phenylalanine or tryptophan. D genes are given only for firm matches. Clone size is shown for a subset of rows, as once, few, many or a class of expanded clone.

size: few; D: -; V: TRBV19; J: TRBJ1-2; DNA: TGTGCCAGTAGTCCCACAGGCTTTTATAACTATGGCTACACCTTC; CDR3: CASSPTGFYNYGYTF
size: -; D: -; V: TRBV28; J: TRBJ1-5; DNA: TGTGCCAGTACTCACCCGGGGTTTAATCAGCCCCAGCATTTT; CDR3: CASTHPGFNQPQHF
size: -; D: -; V: TRBV28; J: TRBJ2-1; DNA: TGTGCCAACGGACTGTACAATGAGCAGTTCTTC; CDR3: CANGLYNEQFF
size: few; D: TRBD1; V: TRBV5-6; J: TRBJ1-1; DNA: TGTGCCAGCAGCGCGGGACAGGGACGGTTGAACACTGAAGCTTTCTTT; CDR3: CASSAGQGRLNTEAFF
size: few; D: -; V: TRBV7-2; J: TRBJ2-7; DNA: TGTGCCAGCAGGGCCCAAGGAGGGGACCGCCTCTACGAGCAGTACTTC; CDR3: CASRAQGGDRLYEQYF
size: -; D: -; V: TRBV28; J: TRBJ1-5; DNA: TGTGCCAGCAGTTTGTTACAGATGTCCAATCAGCCCCAGCATTTT; CDR3: CASSLLQMSNQPQHF
size: few; D: TRBD1; V: TRBV25-1; J: TRBJ1-4; DNA: TGTGCCAGCAGTAAAACAGGGGCGGAAACTAATGAAAAACTGTTTTTT; CDR3: CASSKTGAETNEKLFF
size: few; D: TRBD2; V: TRBV11-1; J: TRBJ2-3; DNA: TGTGCCAGCAGCCTTAGCGGGGGGACTGATACGCAGTATTTT; CDR3: CASSLSGGTDTQYF
size: -; D: -; V: TRBV7-2; J: TRBJ1-1; DNA: TGTGCCAGCAGCGTTACAGGTGATAGAGAAGCTTTCTTT; CDR3: CASSVTGDREAFF
size: -; D: -; V: TRBV5-4; J: TRBJ1-3; DNA: TGTGCCAGCAGCTCCGGACGGCTGGGTGGGAGCACCATATATTTT; CDR3: CASSSGRLGGSTIYF
size: few; D: TRBD2; V: TRBV28; J: TRBJ2-3; DNA: TGCGGGACTAGCGGGGGGGGGACAGATACGCAGTATTTT; CDR3: CGTSGGGTDTQYF
size: few; D: -; V: TRBV5-4; J: TRBJ1-1; DNA: TGTGCCAGCAGCCTCGACGGAGTGAACACTGAAGCTTTCTTT; CDR3: CASSLDGVNTEAFF
size: -; D: -; V: TRBV12-5; J: TRBJ1-2; DNA: TGTGCTAGTGGGCAGGGTAACTATGGCTACACCTTC; CDR3: CASGQGNYGYTF
size: few; D: TRBD1; V: TRBV30; J: TRBJ1-1; DNA: TGTGCCTGGAGTGTCCAGGGGGCTACTGAAGCTTTCTTT; CDR3: CAWSVQGATEAFF
size: -; D: TRBD1; V: TRBV7-2; J: TRBJ2-2; DNA: TGTGCCAGCAGCGCCATACAGGGGGCCGGGGAGCTGTTTTTT; CDR3: CASSAIQGAGELFF
size: -; D: -; V: TRBV20-1; J: TRBJ2-1; DNA: TGCAGTGCCTCCTCCCCCAGGGGCCAGTTCTTC; CDR3: CSASSPRGQFF
size: few; D: -; V: TRBV27; J: TRBJ2-5; DNA: TGTGCCAGCAGCTATGGGCCCAGCGGGTACCAAGAGACCCAGTACTTC; CDR3: CASSYGPSGYQETQYF
size: -; D: -; V: TRBV9; J: TRBJ1-3; DNA: TGTGCCAGCAGCTTTGGACAGACTGGAAACACCATATATTTT; CDR3: CASSFGQTGNTIYF
size: -; D: -; V: TRBV6-5; J: TRBJ1-5; DNA: TGTGCCAGCGGAACAGGGTCCGCCAATCAGCCCCAGCATTTT; CDR3: CASGTGSANQPQHF
size: few; D: TRBD1; V: TRBV7-9; J: TRBJ1-4; DNA: TGTGCCAGCAGCTTACCCAGACAGGGGGATTTGGAAAAACTGTTTTTT; CDR3: CASSLPRQGDLEKLFF
size: few; D: -; V: TRBV7-8; J: TRBJ2-2; DNA: TGTGCCAGCAGCTCCTCAGGGGTCCGAGGGGGGGAGCTGTTTTTT; CDR3: CASSSSGVRGGELFF
size: -; D: TRBD1; V: TRBV28; J: TRBJ1-2; DNA: TGTGCCAGCAGTTTCCGGGACAGGGTGATTACTGGCTACACCTTC; CDR3: CASSFRDRVITGYTF
size: -; D: TRBD1; V: TRBV27; J: TRBJ2-5; DNA: TGTGCCAGCAGCCATCGGGACAGGGGGCGAGAGACCCAGTACTTC; CDR3: CASSHRDRGRETQYF
size: few; D: -; V: TRBV19; J: TRBJ1-1; DNA: TGTGCCAGTAGTCTCACGGGGGACACTGAAGCTTTCTTT; CDR3: CASSLTGDTEAFF
size: -; D: -; V: TRBV5-1; J: TRBJ1-5; DNA: TGCGCCAGCAGCTTGGCCGGGGGGAGTCAGCCCCAGCATTTT; CDR3: CASSLAGGSQPQHF
size: -; D: TRBD2; V: TRBV5-1; J: TRBJ2-1; DNA: TGCGCCAGCAGTTTAACTAGCGGGGGAGTCGGTGAGCAGTTCTTC; CDR3: CASSLTSGGVGEQFF
size: -; D: -; V: TRBV4-3; J: TRBJ2-7; DNA: TGCGCCAGCAGCCAAGGACGGCGGAGCTCCTACGAGCAGTACTTC; CDR3: CASSQGRRSSYEQYF
size: -; D: -; V: TRBV19; J: TRBJ1-5; DNA: TGTGCCAGTAGTAAAGGGGTTAATAGCAATCAGCCCCAGCATTTT; CDR3: CASSKGVNSNQPQHF
size: -; D: TRBD1; V: TRBV29-1; J: TRBJ1-2; DNA: TGCAGCGTCAACCCGGGACAGGGGGTCTATGGCTACACCTTC; CDR3: CSVNPGQGVYGYTF
size: few; D: TRBD1; V: TRBV4-1; J: TRBJ2-1; DNA: TGCGCCAGCAGCCAAGAGGGACAGAGCTCCTACAATGAGCAGTTCTTC; CDR3: CASSQEGQSSYNEQFF
size: few; D: TRBD1; V: TRBV7-2; J: TRBJ1-1; DNA: TGTGCCAGCAGCTCCGGGACAGAGGAGGATGAAGCTTTCTTT; CDR3: CASSSGTEEDEAFF
size: -; D: -; V: TRBV6-1; J: TRBJ2-3; DNA: TGTGCCAGCAGTGATAGTAGCCCTAGGACAGATACGCAGTATTTT; CDR3: CASSDSSPRTDTQYF
size: -; D: -; V: TRBV19; J: TRBJ1-1; DNA: TGTGCCAGTAGTACCCTGGCAGGGGAACCCTCTGAAGCTTTCTTT; CDR3: CASSTLAGEPSEAFF
size: -; D: -; V: TRBV4-1; J: TRBJ1-2; DNA: TGCGCCAGCAGCCAAGAATCCAGGGCTGTGGCAAATGGCTACACCTTC; CDR3: CASSQESRAVANGYTF
size: -; D: TRBD1; V: TRBV14; J: TRBJ1-6; DNA: TGTGCCAGCAGCCAAGATGGCAGGGGGCGGCATTCACCCCTCCACTTT; CDR3: CASSQDGRGRHSPLHF
size: few; D: -; V: TRBV29-1; J: TRBJ2-7; DNA: TGCAGCGGGGACACTCCCGGTATCTACGAGCAGTACTTC; CDR3: CSGDTPGIYEQYF
size: -; D: -; V: TRBV29-1; J: TRBJ2-1; DNA: TGCAGCGTTGAATTTCTTGATGAGCAGTTCTTC; CDR3: CSVEFLDEQFF
size: -; D: TRBD1; V: TRBV7-6; J: TRBJ2-2; DNA: TGTGCCAGCAACATCGGGACAGTCGGCGGGGAGCTGTTTTTT; CDR3: CASNIGTVGGELFF
size: few; D: -; V: TRBV11-2; J: TRBJ1-3; DNA: TGTGCCAGCAGCTCGCGCCCTAACCGGGACTCTGGAAACACCATATATTTT; CDR3: CASSSRPNRDSGNTIYF
size: -; D: TRBD2; V: TRBV7-2; J: TRBJ2-3; DNA: TGTGCCAGCAGCCCGCTAGCGGGGGGCAGCACAGATACGCAGTATTTT; CDR3: CASSPLAGGSTDTQYF
size: -; D: TRBD2; V: TRBV5-1; J: TRBJ2-3; DNA: TGCGCCAGCAGGGAACCGGGACTAGCGGGGAGAGATACGCAGTATTTT; CDR3: CASREPGLAGRDTQYF
size: few; D: -; V: TRBV30; J: TRBJ2-3; DNA: TGTGCCTGGACCCAAAGCGATACGCAGTATTTT; CDR3: CAWTQSDTQYF
size: -; D: TRBD2; V: TRBV7-8; J: TRBJ2-3; DNA: TGTGCCAGCAGCTTAGTTGGACTAGCGGGGGGCACAGATACGCAGTATTTT; CDR3: CASSLVGLAGGTDTQYF
size: -; D: TRBD1; V: TRBV19; J: TRBJ2-7; DNA: TGTGCCAGTAGCGGACAGGGGGGAGACTACGAGCAGTACTTC; CDR3: CASSGQGGDYEQYF
size: -; D: TRBD2; V: TRBV4-1; J: TRBJ2-7; DNA: TGCGCCAGCAGCCAAGGCCCCTCCGGCGGGGGGGCCATCTACGAGCAGTACTTC; CDR3: CASSQGPSGGGAIYEQYF
size: -; D: -; V: TRBV11-2; J: TRBJ1-1; DNA: TGTGCCAGCAGCTTAGACCCGGGACTTTCCACTGAAGCTTTCTTT; CDR3: CASSLDPGLSTEAFF
size: few; D: -; V: TRBV5-1; J: TRBJ1-1; DNA: TGCGCCAGCAGCTCCGGACAGATTGAAGCTTTCTTT; CDR3: CASSSGQIEAFF
size: few; D: -; V: TRBV2; J: TRBJ1-1; DNA: TGTGCCAGCAGGGTAGCTGAAGCTTTCTTT; CDR3: CASRVAEAFF
size: -; D: TRBD1; V: TRBV15; J: TRBJ2-1; DNA: TGTGCCACCAGCAGAGATCGAAGGGGGCCGGGAGAGCAGTTCTTC; CDR3: CATSRDRRGPGEQFF
size: -; D: TRBD1; V: TRBV19; J: TRBJ2-6; DNA: TGTGCCAGTAGTGCCGGGACAGGGTATGGGGCCAACGTCCTGACTTTC; CDR3: CASSAGTGYGANVLTF
size: few; D: TRBD2; V: TRBV6-4; J: TRBJ2-1; DNA: TGTGCCAGCAGTGACTTTGGCGGGGGAGGGGATGAGCAGTTCTTC; CDR3: CASSDFGGGGDEQFF
size: -; D: TRBD1; V: TRBV4-3; J: TRBJ2-2; DNA: TGCGCCAGCGGACAGGGGGCCACCGGGGAGCTGTTTTTT; CDR3: CASGQGATGELFF
size: -; D: TRBD2; V: TRBV13; J: TRBJ2-1; DNA: TGTGCCAGCAGCTCTAGCGGGGGGGCCCAACAGTTCTTC; CDR3: CASSSSGGAQQFF